These T cell receptor beta chains were read from a single sample in a study of shared clonotypes between healthy human individuals. Sequencing used immunoSEQ multiplex PCR; TCRdb keeps in-frame clones, though not all of them. There are roughly 890,000 clones in the sample; 80% to 95% occur only once, and nearly 25% lies in the top ten. Material for sequencing was naive CD8+ T cells sorted from blood. All receptors derive from a man aged 30-40 years in good health. The CDR3 runs from the conserved cysteine through the conserved F or W. Each record gives: clone size, J gene, D gene, V gene, CDR3 DNA, CDR3 protein. The D gene is left open where the match is weak. The listing skips clone size in some rows; elsewhere it reads once, few, many or a size class.

size: -
J: TRBJ1-2
D: -
V: TRBV10-2
DNA: TGCGCCAGCAGTGAAGGACCCGCTTATAACTATGGCTACACCTTC
CDR3: CASSEGPAYNYGYTF

size: -
J: TRBJ2-5
D: -
V: TRBV13
DNA: TGTGCCAGCAGCTTAGAAGGGGGAGGCGGGGAGACCCAGTACTTC
CDR3: CASSLEGGGGETQYF

size: once
J: TRBJ2-1
D: -
V: TRBV5-1
DNA: TGCGCCAGCAGCGCCGGGGCCGGCCCCGATGAGCAGTTCTTC
CDR3: CASSAGAGPDEQFF

size: -
J: TRBJ1-1
D: -
V: TRBV4-1
DNA: TGCGCCACCCAGAGAGGTACTAACACTGAAGCTTTCTTT
CDR3: CATQRGTNTEAFF

size: -
J: TRBJ2-3
D: -
V: TRBV7-9
DNA: TGTGCCAGCGGCCTCGCCACAGATACGCAGTATTTT
CDR3: CASGLATDTQYF

size: -
J: TRBJ2-1
D: -
V: TRBV7-9
DNA: TGTGCCAGCAGCCCCCCGTTACGCACAGCCTACAATGAGCAGTTCTTC
CDR3: CASSPPLRTAYNEQFF

size: once
J: TRBJ1-2
D: TRBD1
V: TRBV15
DNA: TGTGCCACCAGCAGCCCGGGGAGGGGGCTTGGTGGCTACACCTTC
CDR3: CATSSPGRGLGGYTF

size: -
J: TRBJ2-7
D: -
V: TRBV7-6
DNA: TGTGCCAGCAGCTCCGGGGCGGGACACAGAGCCTACGAGCAGTACTTC
CDR3: CASSSGAGHRAYEQYF

size: -
J: TRBJ2-1
D: -
V: TRBV18
DNA: TGTGCCAGCTCACCTCGACAGAAACCCTCCTACAATGAGCAGTTCTTC
CDR3: CASSPRQKPSYNEQFF

size: -
J: TRBJ2-7
D: TRBD2
V: TRBV29-1
DNA: TGCAGCGCGGGACTAGCGTCGTCCTACGAGCAGTACTTC
CDR3: CSAGLASSYEQYF

size: -
J: TRBJ2-1
D: TRBD1
V: TRBV7-9
DNA: TGTGCCAGCAGACCTAGGACAGGGGCTTTTTCCTACTACAATGAGCAGTTCTTC
CDR3: CASRPRTGAFSYYNEQFF

size: once
J: TRBJ1-1
D: TRBD1
V: TRBV7-9
DNA: TGTGCCAGCAGCTCCGCGGGACAGACAAAAAATGAAGCTTTCTTT
CDR3: CASSSAGQTKNEAFF

size: -
J: TRBJ1-1
D: -
V: TRBV29-1
DNA: TGCAGCGTTGAAGACAGGGCGGGGACTGAAGCTTTCTTT
CDR3: CSVEDRAGTEAFF

size: -
J: TRBJ2-4
D: TRBD2
V: TRBV7-9
DNA: TGTGCCAGCAGCCCTCCCCTGGGCGGGGGTAAAAACATTCAGTACTTC
CDR3: CASSPPLGGGKNIQYF